These 15 T cell receptor beta chains were all obtained from the same sample, sequenced in a study of metastatic and nonmetastatic thyroid tumors. TCRdb ran MiXCR on the PCR reads. Of approximately 44,000 clones listed, more than 20% are singletons. Ahead of thyroid surgery, no patient had received treatment of any kind. Sequencing used tumor tissue. The receptors originated from a female donor with papillary thyroid cancer or a benign thyroid nodule (not recorded which). Some clones in this sample may be carry-over from other donors' samples.

The chain recombines TRBV11-3 with TRBJ1-2, with TRBD1 matching over 12 bases. The CDR3 runs 16 residues. Germline CDR1 SGHNT, CDR2 YENEEA. The J segment lost 4 bases and the V segment lost 5 bases, leaving 8 bases of the junction unmatched. This CDR3 is CASSPGTGGRPYGYTF. Written as DNA, the CDR3 is TGTGCCAGCAGCCCCGGGACAGGGGGCCGTCCCTATGGCTACACCTTC.

The chain joins TRBV28 to TRBJ1-2, with no clear D. The V end was cut by 4 bases, the J end by 0 bases, with 12 bases between. Germline assignment: CDR1 MDHEN and CDR2 SYDVKM. The CDR3 runs to 15 residues. CDR3 region: CASSSPAPPNYGYTF. The CDR3 bases are TGTGCCAGCAGTTCCCCCGCCCCACCTAACTATGGCTACACCTTC.

This chain links TRBV20-1 with TRBJ2-1; tentative D call: TRBD1 (8 bases). The CDR3 is 14 amino acids. V lost 4 bases to trimming and J lost 9 bases, with 19 bases between them. The germline V gene encodes CDR1 DFQATT and CDR2 SNEGSKA (reference sequence). CDR3 in amino acids: CSAKIQGGAGEQFF. CDR3 in DNA: TGCAGTGCTAAGATACAGGGGGGGGCAGGTGAGCAGTTCTTC.

The J gene is TRBJ1-1, the V gene TRBV3-1; D may be TRBD1 (5 bases). There are 12 residues in the CDR3. V was trimmed by 0 bases and J by 12 bases, leaving 11 bases between them. CDR1 is LGHDT and CDR2 is YNNKEL in the germline V gene (reference sequence). Written as DNA, the CDR3 is TGTGCCAGCAGCCAAGATTTGGCAGGGACTTTCTTT. Protein sequence: CASSQDLAGTFF.

The chain carries TRBV6-2 or TRBV6-3 and TRBJ2-7; tentatively, D is TRBD1 (5 bases). Deletions cut 2 bases from V and 4 bases from J, with 12 bases between. The CDR3 extends over 14 amino acids. CDR1 is MNHEY, CDR2 SVGEGT, per germline. The CDR3 region has the DNA TGTGCCAGCAGTTACAAGGGGATGAGATACGAGCAGTACTTC. Its protein is CASSYKGMRYEQYF.

This rearrangement joins TRBV2 to TRBJ2-7; 11 nucleotides line up with TRBD1. Germline V lookup: CDR1 SNHLY, CDR2 FYNNEI. The CDR3 spans 15 residues. V dropped 8 bases and J dropped 3; count of bases not matched to a gene: 9. The CDR3 protein is CASGGPGQGVYEQYF. In nucleotides, the CDR3 is TGTGCCAGCGGAGGACCGGGACAGGGGGTCTACGAGCAGTACTTC.

V gene TRBV18 combines with J gene TRBJ1-2; 9 nucleotides match TRBD1. This CDR3 has 15 residues. The ends lost 5 bases at V and 5 bases at J; junction bases unmatched: 9. CDR1 is KGHSH and CDR2 is LQKENI in the germline V gene. The CDR3 spells CASSSTTQGAYGYTF. DNA of the CDR3: TGTGCCAGCTCAAGTACCACACAGGGGGCGTATGGCTACACCTTC.

This clone was recorded a few times. The rearrangement uses TRBV12-3 or TRBV12-4 and TRBJ2-7; D ambiguous. The CDR3 runs 13 residues. The V gene lost 3 bases and the J gene lost 7 bases, with 13 bases spanning the gap. CDR3 in amino acids: CASSLGRRWEQYF. CDR3 nucleotides: TGTGCCAGCAGTTTGGGTCGGCGGTGGGAGCAGTACTTC.

This clone was seen repeatedly, ten times or more. V and J are TRBV27 and TRBJ2-5, with D hard to call. Trimming cost V 9 bases and J 7 bases, with 18 bases left between them. The V gene's germline CDR1 is MNHEY and CDR2 SMNVEV (reference sequence). The CDR3 spans 13 residues. CDR3 sequence reads: CASRPSWDGTQYF. In DNA, the CDR3 is TGTGCCAGTAGGCCCTCTTGGGATGGGACCCAGTACTTC.

The genes are TRBV6-1 and TRBJ1-3, with a weak D call TRBD1 (5 bases). CDR3 length: 15 residues. Trimming stripped 1 base from V and 3 bases from J, with 10 bases between. The germline V gene has CDR1 MNHNS and CDR2 SASEGT. The CDR3 nucleotides read TGTGCCAGCAGTGAAGTTGCAGGGAATGGAAACACCATATATTTT. It is translated as CASSEVAGNGNTIYF.

A note on this clone: This may be a read error: a much more frequent sequence differs by one nucleotide. Other DNA sequences in the sample encode the same CDR3. The chain has TRBV20-1 and TRBJ2-3; the D gene is possibly TRBD2 (6 bases). This CDR3 is built from 12 residues. CDR1 and CDR2 (germline): DFQATT, SNEGSKA (reference sequence). V lost 6 bases, J lost 6 bases, and 13 bases lay in between. The CDR3 DNA sequence: TGCAGTGCCCCCGATGGGGGGGATACGCAGTATTTT. Translated, it gives CSAPDGGDTQYF.

This clone was seen just once. The chain uses TRBV7-3 and TRBJ2-3; TRBD2 is a possible D gene (6 bases). The CDR3 length is 15 residues. Germline CDR1 and CDR2: SGHTA and FQGTGA. V was clipped by 2 bases and J by 2 bases, with 11 bases between them. CDR3 amino acids: CASSLSGGFTDTQYF. The CDR3 coding sequence is TGTGCCAGCAGCTTATCCGGGGGATTCACAGATACGCAGTATTTT. The full variable domain, its missing parts supplied by reference TRBV7-3 and TRBJ2-3, is GAGVSQTPSNKVTEKGKYVELRCDPISGHTALYWYRQSLGQGPEFLIYFQGTGAADDSGLPNDRFFAVRPEGSVSTLKIQRTERGDSAVYLCASSLSGGFTDTQYFGPGTRLTVL.

In the case of this clone: One end of the junction fails to match germline, which may point to a read error. The chain links TRBV28 to TRBJ2-7; D uncertain. The CDR3 consists of 15 residues. The germline V gene encodes CDR1 MDHEN and CDR2 SYDVKM. CDR3 amino acids: CASSFGRPLPYEHYF. DNA for the CDR3: TGTGCCAGCAGTTTTGGTAGGCCCCTCCCCTACGAGCATTACTTC.

This chain connects TRBV20-1 to TRBJ1-1; D is unresolved. The CDR3 has 13 amino acids. V was pared by 5 bases and J by 9 bases, with 19 bases between. CDR1 DFQATT and CDR2 SNEGSKA come from the germline V gene (reference sequence). The CDR3 here is CSAPHPEAQKAFF. The CDR3 DNA sequence: TGCAGTGCTCCCCACCCCGAGGCGCAAAAAGCTTTCTTT.

At least ten counts were recorded for this clone. The chain has TRBV7-8 and TRBJ2-1; 9 bases are a match to TRBD2. The ends lost 5 bases at V and 1 base at J; junction bases unmatched: 6. The germline V gene encodes CDR1 SGHVS and CDR2 FQNEAQ. The CDR3 sequence is 16 residues long. The chain's CDR3 is CASSQTSGRSYNEQFF. For the CDR3, the DNA is TGTGCCAGCAGCCAAACAAGCGGGAGGTCCTACAATGAGCAGTTCTTC. The complete variable domain, with remaining parts taken from reference TRBV7-8 and TRBJ2-1, reads GAGVSQSPRYKVAKRGQDVALRCDPISGHVSLFWYQQALGQGPEFLTYFQNEAQLDKSGLPSDRFFAERPEGSVSTLKIQRTQQEDSAVYLCASSQTSGRSYNEQFFGPGTRLTVL.